The rows below give T cell receptor beta chains drawn from one sample of a study of T-cell reconstitution after alpha-beta-depleted transplantation in children. A single record per CDR3 protein comes from TCRdb applying MiXCR to the PCR reads. The sample includes about 470,000 distinct CDR3 sequences, over 40% of them seen just once. The sample here was PBMCs, taken before TCRalphabeta/CD19-depleted stem cell transplant. The receptors shown here come from a girl aged 2 to 9 with aplastic anemia, due to receive a stem cell transplant. CDR3s include the opening cysteine and the closing phenylalanine or tryptophan. A D gene is named only where the DNA matches it firmly. A row's size may be missing; if present it is once, few, many or a size class.

abundance: NA; j_gene: TRBJ2-1; d_gene: TRBD2; v_gene: TRBV4-1; CDR3nt: TGCGCCAGCAGCCAAGATCCTAGCGGGAGGTTCGATGAGCAGTTCTTC; CDR3aa: CASSQDPSGRFDEQFF
abundance: few; j_gene: TRBJ2-3; d_gene: TRBD2; v_gene: TRBV9; CDR3nt: TGTGCCAGCAGCCCAGCGGGAGGGCGTCCAGATACGCAGTATTTT; CDR3aa: CASSPAGGRPDTQYF
abundance: NA; j_gene: TRBJ1-5; d_gene: NA; v_gene: TRBV20-1; CDR3nt: TGCAGTGCTAGAGATCAAGTTGGTCAGCCCCAGCATTTT; CDR3aa: CSARDQVGQPQHF
abundance: NA; j_gene: TRBJ1-5; d_gene: NA; v_gene: TRBV4-2; CDR3nt: TGTGCCAGCAGCCAAGAATTGGCCAGGGCGATATATCAGCCCCAGCATTTT; CDR3aa: CASSQELARAIYQPQHF
abundance: NA; j_gene: TRBJ2-7; d_gene: NA; v_gene: TRBV27; CDR3nt: TGTGCCAGCAGTTTATTGGCCCCACAGGGAGGAGACTACGAGCAGTACTTC; CDR3aa: CASSLLAPQGGDYEQYF
abundance: few; j_gene: TRBJ1-6; d_gene: NA; v_gene: TRBV5-6; CDR3nt: TGTGCCAGCAGCGCATACCGGGCTGCGAGTTCACCCCTCCACTTT; CDR3aa: CASSAYRAASSPLHF
abundance: NA; j_gene: TRBJ1-2; d_gene: NA; v_gene: TRBV24-1; CDR3nt: TGTGCCACCAGTGACAGCATGCGGGGCTACACCTTC; CDR3aa: CATSDSMRGYTF
abundance: NA; j_gene: TRBJ2-1; d_gene: TRBD2; v_gene: TRBV5-1; CDR3nt: TGCGCCAGCAGCTTAGGGACTAGCGGGGGGGCCAGGATCACTGAGCAGTTCTTC; CDR3aa: CASSLGTSGGARITEQFF
abundance: few; j_gene: TRBJ2-1; d_gene: TRBD2; v_gene: TRBV7-9; CDR3nt: TGTGCCAGCAGCAAACCCGGGACTAGCGGCCACAATGAGCAGTTCTTC; CDR3aa: CASSKPGTSGHNEQFF
abundance: many; j_gene: TRBJ2-3; d_gene: NA; v_gene: TRBV6-1; CDR3nt: TGTGCCAGCTCGCAATTCCCCACAGATACGCAGTATTTT; CDR3aa: CASSQFPTDTQYF
abundance: NA; j_gene: TRBJ2-3; d_gene: TRBD2; v_gene: TRBV7-2; CDR3nt: TGTGCCAGCAGCTTAGCACGGACTAGAACAGATACGCAGTATTTT; CDR3aa: CASSLARTRTDTQYF
abundance: NA; j_gene: TRBJ2-1; d_gene: NA; v_gene: TRBV12-3/TRBV12-4; CDR3nt: TGTGCCAGCAGTTTAAGGGCTCTGGGTGAGCAGTTCTTC; CDR3aa: CASSLRALGEQFF
abundance: NA; j_gene: TRBJ2-3; d_gene: TRBD2; v_gene: TRBV4-1; CDR3nt: TGCGCCAGCAGCCAAGAGCTCAGCGGGGGGGCTTTCGGGCCAGATACGCAGTATTTT; CDR3aa: CASSQELSGGAFGPDTQYF
abundance: once; j_gene: TRBJ2-5; d_gene: TRBD1; v_gene: TRBV10-3; CDR3nt: TGTGCCATCAGTGCGTACAGGGGTGGGGAGACCCAGTACTTC; CDR3aa: CAISAYRGGETQYF
abundance: many; j_gene: TRBJ1-2; d_gene: NA; v_gene: TRBV7-9; CDR3nt: TGTGCCAGCAGCCAGACCTCTTCGTCCTCTCATGGCTACACCTTC; CDR3aa: CASSQTSSSSHGYTF
abundance: few; j_gene: TRBJ1-2; d_gene: NA; v_gene: TRBV30; CDR3nt: TGTGCCTGGAGTACAGGGAACTATGGCTACACCTTC; CDR3aa: CAWSTGNYGYTF
abundance: few; j_gene: TRBJ1-1; d_gene: NA; v_gene: TRBV5-1; CDR3nt: TGCGCCAGCAGCTTGGGACAGGAAGGGGCTGAAGCTTTCTTT; CDR3aa: CASSLGQEGAEAFF
abundance: few; j_gene: TRBJ2-3; d_gene: NA; v_gene: TRBV20-1; CDR3nt: TGCAGTGCTAGGGTTAGTCTCGATACGCAGTATTTT; CDR3aa: CSARVSLDTQYF
abundance: many; j_gene: TRBJ2-7; d_gene: NA; v_gene: TRBV4-1; CDR3nt: TGCGCCAGCAGCCAAGGTCAGGGCAGGGGTTACGAGCAGTACTTC; CDR3aa: CASSQGQGRGYEQYF
abundance: NA; j_gene: TRBJ2-2; d_gene: NA; v_gene: TRBV4-1; CDR3nt: TGCGCCAGCAGCCAAGTCGATTTAGGGTTACTCACCGGGGAGCTGTTTTTT; CDR3aa: CASSQVDLGLLTGELFF
abundance: once; j_gene: TRBJ2-7; d_gene: NA; v_gene: TRBV20-1; CDR3nt: TGCAGTGCTAGACCTACAGCGACCTACGAGCAGTACTTC; CDR3aa: CSARPTATYEQYF
abundance: NA; j_gene: TRBJ2-3; d_gene: NA; v_gene: TRBV15; CDR3nt: TGTGCCACCAGCATTGACAAGTTCACAGATACGCAGTATTTT; CDR3aa: CATSIDKFTDTQYF
abundance: NA; j_gene: TRBJ2-1; d_gene: TRBD1; v_gene: TRBV5-1; CDR3nt: TGCGCCAGCAGCAAATTGACAGGGGATGAGCAGTTCTTC; CDR3aa: CASSKLTGDEQFF
abundance: NA; j_gene: TRBJ2-3; d_gene: NA; v_gene: TRBV5-1; CDR3nt: TGCGCCAGCAGCTTTGGGGACGGGATAGATACGCAGTATTTT; CDR3aa: CASSFGDGIDTQYF